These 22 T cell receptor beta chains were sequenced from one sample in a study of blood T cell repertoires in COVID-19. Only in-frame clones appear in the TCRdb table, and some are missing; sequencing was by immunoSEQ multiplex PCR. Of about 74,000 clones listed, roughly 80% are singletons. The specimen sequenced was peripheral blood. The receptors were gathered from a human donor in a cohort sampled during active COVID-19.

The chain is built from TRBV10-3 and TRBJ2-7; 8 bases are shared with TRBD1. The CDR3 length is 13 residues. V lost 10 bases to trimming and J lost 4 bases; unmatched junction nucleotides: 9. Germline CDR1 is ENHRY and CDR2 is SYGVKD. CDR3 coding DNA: TGTGCCAGCGGCCAGGGGGCAAGGTACGAGCAGTACGTC. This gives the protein CASGQGARYEQYV.

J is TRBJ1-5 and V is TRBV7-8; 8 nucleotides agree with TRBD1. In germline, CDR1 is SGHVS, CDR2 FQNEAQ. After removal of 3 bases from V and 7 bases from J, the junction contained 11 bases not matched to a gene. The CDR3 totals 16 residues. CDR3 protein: CASSFAGTGKSQPQHF. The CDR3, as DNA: TGTGCCAGCAGCTTCGCGGGGACAGGAAAATCCCAGCCCCAGCATTTT.

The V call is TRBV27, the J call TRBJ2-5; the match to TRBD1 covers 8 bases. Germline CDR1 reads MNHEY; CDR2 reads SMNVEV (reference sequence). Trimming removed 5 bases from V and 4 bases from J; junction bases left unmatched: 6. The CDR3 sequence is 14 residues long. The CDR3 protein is CASSIRGRGETQYF. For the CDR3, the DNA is TGTGCCAGCAGTATCAGGGGGCGCGGAGAGACCCAGTACTTC.

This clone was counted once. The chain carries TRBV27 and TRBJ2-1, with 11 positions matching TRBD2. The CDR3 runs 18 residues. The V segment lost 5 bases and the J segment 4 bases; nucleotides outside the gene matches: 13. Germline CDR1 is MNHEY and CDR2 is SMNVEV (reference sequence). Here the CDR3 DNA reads TGTGCCAGCAGTGGCAGGGTGTGGGTAGCGGGGGGGTACAATGAGCAGTTCTTC. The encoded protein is CASSGRVWVAGGYNEQFF.

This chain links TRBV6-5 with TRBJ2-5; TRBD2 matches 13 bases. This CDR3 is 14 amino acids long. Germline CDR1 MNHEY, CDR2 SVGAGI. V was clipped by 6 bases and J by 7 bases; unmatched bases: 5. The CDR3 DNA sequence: TGTGCCAGCAGCCCGGGACTAGCGGGGCTGACCCAGTACTTC. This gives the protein CASSPGLAGLTQYF.

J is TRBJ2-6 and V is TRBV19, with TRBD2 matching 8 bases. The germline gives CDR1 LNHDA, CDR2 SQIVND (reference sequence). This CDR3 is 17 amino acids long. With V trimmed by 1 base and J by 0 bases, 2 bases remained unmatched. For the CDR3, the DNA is TGTGCCAGTAGTATAGGGAGCGGGAGCTCTGGGGCCAACGTCCTGACTTTC. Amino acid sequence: CASSIGSGSSGANVLTF.

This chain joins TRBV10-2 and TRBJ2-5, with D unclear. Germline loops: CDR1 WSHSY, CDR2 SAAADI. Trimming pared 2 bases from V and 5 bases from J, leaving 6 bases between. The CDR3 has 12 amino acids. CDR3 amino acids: CASSERSETQYF. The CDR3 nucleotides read TGCGCCAGCAGTGAGCGGTCTGAGACCCAGTACTTC.

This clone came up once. The CDR3 reads CASSLGGTDTQYF. The CDR3 nucleotides read TGTGCCAGCAGCTTGGGCGGCACAGATACGCAGTATTTT. V and J are TRBV5-4 and TRBJ2-3; D is ambiguous. CDR3 length: 13 residues. Germline V gene data show CDR1 as SGHNT and CDR2 as YYREEE (reference sequence). Trimming cost V 0 bases and J 1 base, with 3 bases left between them.

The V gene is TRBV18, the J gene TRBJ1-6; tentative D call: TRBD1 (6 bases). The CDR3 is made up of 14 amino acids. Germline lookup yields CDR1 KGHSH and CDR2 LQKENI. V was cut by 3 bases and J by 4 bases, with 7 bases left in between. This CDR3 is CASSPDSYNSPLHF. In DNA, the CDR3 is TGTGCCAGCTCACCGGACAGTTATAATTCACCCCTCCACTTT.

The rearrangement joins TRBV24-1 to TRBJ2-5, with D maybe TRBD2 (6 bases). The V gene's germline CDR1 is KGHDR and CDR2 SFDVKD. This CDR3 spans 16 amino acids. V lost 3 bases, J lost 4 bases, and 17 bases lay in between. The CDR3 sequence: CATSDPAAGSVETQYF. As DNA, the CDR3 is TGTGCCACCAGTGATCCGGCGGCGGGGAGCGTAGAGACCCAGTACTTC.

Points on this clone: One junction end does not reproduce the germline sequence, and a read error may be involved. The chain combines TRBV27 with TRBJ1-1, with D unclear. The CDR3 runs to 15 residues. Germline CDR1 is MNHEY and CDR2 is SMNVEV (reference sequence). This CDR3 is CASNPAGGGTTEVFF. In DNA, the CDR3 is TGTGCCAGCAACCCGGCCGGAGGTGGCACCACTGAAGTTTTCTTT.

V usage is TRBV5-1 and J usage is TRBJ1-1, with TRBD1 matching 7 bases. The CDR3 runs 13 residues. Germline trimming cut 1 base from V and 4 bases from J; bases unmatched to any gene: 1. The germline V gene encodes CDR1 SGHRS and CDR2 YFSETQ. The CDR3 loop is CASSLSGGTEAFF. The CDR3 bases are TGCGCCAGCAGCTTGTCAGGGGGCACTGAAGCTTTCTTT.

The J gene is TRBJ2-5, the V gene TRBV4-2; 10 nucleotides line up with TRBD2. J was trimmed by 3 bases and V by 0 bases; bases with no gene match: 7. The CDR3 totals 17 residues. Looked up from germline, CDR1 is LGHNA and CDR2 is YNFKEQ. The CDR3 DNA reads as TGTGCCAGCAGCCAAGAAGGCGGGCTAGCGGGAGAAGAGACCCAGTACTTC. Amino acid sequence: CASSQEGGLAGEETQYF.

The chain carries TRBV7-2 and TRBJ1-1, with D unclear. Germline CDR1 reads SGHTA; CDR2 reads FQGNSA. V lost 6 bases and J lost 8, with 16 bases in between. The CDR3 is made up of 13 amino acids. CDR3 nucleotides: TGTGCCAGCAGGTTCTCTACTTCTCCCGAAGCTTTCTTT. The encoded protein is CASRFSTSPEAFF.

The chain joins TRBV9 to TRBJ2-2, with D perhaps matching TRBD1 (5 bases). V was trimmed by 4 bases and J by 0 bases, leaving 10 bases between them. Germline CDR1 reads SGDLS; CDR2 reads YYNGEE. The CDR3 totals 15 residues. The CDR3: CASSPSGPNTGELFF. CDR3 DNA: TGTGCCAGCAGCCCCTCAGGGCCGAACACCGGGGAGCTGTTTTTT.

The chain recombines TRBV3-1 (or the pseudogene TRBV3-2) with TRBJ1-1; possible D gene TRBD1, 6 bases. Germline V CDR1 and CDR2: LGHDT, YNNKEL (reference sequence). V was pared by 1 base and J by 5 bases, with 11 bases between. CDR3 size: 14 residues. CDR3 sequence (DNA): TGTGCCAGCAGCCAAGGGGGGCGCGGGACTGAAGCTTTCTTT. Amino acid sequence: CASSQGGRGTEAFF.

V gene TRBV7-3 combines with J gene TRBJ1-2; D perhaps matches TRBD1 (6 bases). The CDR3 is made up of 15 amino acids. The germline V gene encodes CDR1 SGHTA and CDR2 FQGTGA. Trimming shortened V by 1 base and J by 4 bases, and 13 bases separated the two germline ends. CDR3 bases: TGTGCCAGCAGCTTAAACACAGGGAGTCGCTATGGCTACACCTTC. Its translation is CASSLNTGSRYGYTF.

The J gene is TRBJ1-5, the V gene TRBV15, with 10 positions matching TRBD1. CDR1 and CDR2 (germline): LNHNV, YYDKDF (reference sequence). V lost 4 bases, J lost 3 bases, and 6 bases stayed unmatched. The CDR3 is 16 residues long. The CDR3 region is CATSKTGGENNQPQHF. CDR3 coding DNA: TGTGCCACCAGCAAGACAGGGGGCGAGAACAATCAGCCCCAGCATTTT. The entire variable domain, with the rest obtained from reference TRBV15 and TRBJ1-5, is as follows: DAMVIQNPRYQVTQFGKPVTLSCSQTLNHNVMYWYQQKSSQAPKLLFHYYDKDFNNEADTPDNFQSRRPNTSFCFLDIRSPGLGDTAMYLCATSKTGGENNQPQHFGDGTRLSIL.

CDR3 coding DNA: TGCGCCAGCAGCCCCTCAAGGGCAGGGGGAGATTCACCCCTCCACTTT. This translates into CASSPSRAGGDSPLHF. The V and J genes are TRBV4-1 and TRBJ1-6; 7 bases are a match to TRBD1. The CDR3 is made up of 16 amino acids. Germline V gives CDR1 MGHRA, CDR2 YSYEKL. V dropped 4 bases and J dropped 8; count of bases not matched to a gene: 11.

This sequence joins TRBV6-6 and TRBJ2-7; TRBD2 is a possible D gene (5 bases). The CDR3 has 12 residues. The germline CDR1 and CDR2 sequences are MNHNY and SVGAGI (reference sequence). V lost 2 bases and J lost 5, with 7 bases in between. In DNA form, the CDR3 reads TGTGCCAGCAGTTACATCGGGGACGAGCAGTACTTC. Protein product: CASSYIGDEQYF.

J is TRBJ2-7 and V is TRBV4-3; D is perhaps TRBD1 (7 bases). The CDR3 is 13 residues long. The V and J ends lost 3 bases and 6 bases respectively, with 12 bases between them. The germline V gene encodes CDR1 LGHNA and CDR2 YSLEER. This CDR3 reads CASSHQGGSEQYF. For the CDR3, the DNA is TGCGCCAGCAGCCACCAGGGGGGCTCCGAGCAGTACTTC.

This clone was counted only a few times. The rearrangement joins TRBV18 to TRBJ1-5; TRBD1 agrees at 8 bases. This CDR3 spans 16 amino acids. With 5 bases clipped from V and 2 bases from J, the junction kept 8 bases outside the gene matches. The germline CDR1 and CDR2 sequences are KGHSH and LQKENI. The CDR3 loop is CASSLTGTGGNQPQHF. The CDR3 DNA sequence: TGTGCCAGCTCATTGACCGGGACAGGAGGCAATCAGCCCCAGCATTTT.